This entry lists 20 T cell receptor beta chains sequenced from one sample in a study of blood T cell repertoires in COVID-19 (dated by TCRdb to between 2020 and 2021). Libraries came from the immunoSEQ multiplex PCR assay. TCRdb stores this immuneACCESS table with in-frame sequences only. Part of the clones is absent; in the studies checked, under half of the shortfall reflects unresolved V genes, and no reason is known for the rest. A total of hundreds of thousands of clones appear in this sample, about nine tenths of them only once. Together, the top ten hold 1.4% of the sample. The sequencing input was peripheral blood. The source of these receptors is a woman aged 30 to 39 with active or convalescent COVID-19.

J is TRBJ2-5 and V is TRBV15; a possible D gene is TRBD1 (5 bases). The CDR3 is 16 amino acids. The V end lost 1 base, the J end lost 5 bases, and 17 bases lay between the germline ends. The germline CDR1 and CDR2 sequences are LNHNV and YYDKDF (reference sequence). The CDR3 is CATSRVGTGLRETQYF. For the CDR3, the DNA is TGTGCCACCAGCAGAGTGGGAACAGGCTTACGGGAGACCCAGTACTTC.

The V call is TRBV11-2, the J call TRBJ1-5; TRBD1 might be the D (5 bases). Germline-derived CDR1 and CDR2 are SGHAT and FQNNGV. This CDR3 has 13 residues. V lost 6 bases, J lost 4 bases, and 10 bases lay in between. DNA of the CDR3: TGTGCCAGCAGTGAACAGGATAATCAGCCCCAGCATTTT. It encodes CASSEQDNQPQHF.

For this clone: Other DNA sequences in this sample translate to the same CDR3. The rearrangement joins TRBV6-5 to TRBJ1-1, with unresolved D. This CDR3 comprises 13 residues. V was pared by 3 bases and J by 1 base, with 6 bases between. Germline V gene lookup returns CDR1 MNHEY and CDR2 SVGAGI. DNA of the CDR3: TGTGCCAGCAGTTATGGAGGGAACACTGAAGCTTTCTTT. As protein: CASSYGGNTEAFF.

This sequence joins TRBV7-8 and TRBJ1-5; 7 bases are a match to TRBD1. Germline V gene lookup returns CDR1 SGHVS and CDR2 FQNEAQ. The CDR3 is 16 amino acids. With 5 bases clipped from V and 2 bases from J, the junction kept 9 bases outside the gene matches. The DNA of the CDR3 is TGTGCCAGCAGCCTTCGACAGGGAGAGGGCAATCAGCCCCAGCATTTT. As protein: CASSLRQGEGNQPQHF.

V usage is TRBV7-2 and J usage is TRBJ1-1, with TRBD1 identical over 9 bases. CDR3 length: 13 amino acids. Germline V gene data show CDR1 as SGHTA and CDR2 as FQGNSA. V was clipped by 5 bases and J by 6 bases; unmatched bases: 4. DNA of the CDR3: TGTGCCAGCAGCGTACAGGGGGCGTCTGAAGCTTTCTTT. Protein sequence: CASSVQGASEAFF. Based on the CDR3 plus reference TRBV7-2 and TRBJ1-1, the full variable domain is GAGVSQSPSNKVTEKGKDVELRCDPISGHTALYWYRQSLGQGLEFLIYFQGNSAPDKSGLPSDRFSAERTGGSVSTLTIQRTQQEDSAVYLCASSVQGASEAFFGQGTRLTVV.

This rearrangement joins TRBV2 to TRBJ1-6; TRBD1 is a possible D gene (6 bases). The CDR3 contains 15 residues. From germline, CDR1 is SNHLY and CDR2 FYNNEI. V was pared by 7 bases and J by 7 bases, with 17 bases between. The CDR3: CASNLGGRANSPLHF. The CDR3 region has the DNA TGTGCCAGCAACCTCGGGGGGCGGGCAAATTCACCCCTCCACTTT.

The chain combines TRBV3-1 (or the pseudogene TRBV3-2) with TRBJ2-3, with 7 bases aligning to TRBD2. Looked up from germline, CDR1 is LGHDT and CDR2 is YNNKEL (reference sequence). V shed 1 base and J 1 base; nucleotides not matched to a gene: 5. The CDR3 contains 16 residues. DNA of the CDR3: TGTGCCAGCAGCCAAGTTAGCGGACTAGGCACAGATACGCAGTATTTT. Encoded protein: CASSQVSGLGTDTQYF.

The chain recombines TRBV11-2 with TRBJ2-7; TRBD1 might be the D (5 bases). Germline CDR1 reads SGHAT; CDR2 reads FQNNGV. Between the trimmed V and J ends, which lost 5 bases and 3 bases, there was a span of 17 bases. This CDR3 spans 15 amino acids. The CDR3 is CASSRTTEPLYEQYF. In DNA, the CDR3 is TGTGCCAGCAGCCGAACGACAGAACCCCTCTACGAGCAGTACTTC.

The chain joins TRBV5-1 to TRBJ2-3; TRBD2 aligns across 12 bases. CDR3 length equals 15 residues. With V trimmed by 5 bases and J by 4 bases, 5 bases remained unmatched. Germline V gene lookup returns CDR1 SGHRS and CDR2 YFSETQ. The CDR3 DNA is TGCGCCAGCAGAGAACTAGCGGGAGGCCCAGATACGCAGTATTTT. Its translation: CASRELAGGPDTQYF.

This chain connects TRBV19 to TRBJ2-1, with TRBD1 matching 10 bases. Germline values: CDR1 LNHDA, CDR2 SQIVND (reference sequence). This CDR3 contains 14 residues. Germline trimming cut 3 bases from V and 9 bases from J; bases unmatched to any gene: 5. The CDR3, as DNA: TGTGCCAGTAGTATCACTAGGACAGGGGGTGAGCAGTTCTTC. Amino acid sequence: CASSITRTGGEQFF.

CDR3 nucleotide sequence: TGTGCCAGCAGTGGACAGGAGCATAACTATGGCTACACCTTC. Amino acid sequence: CASSGQEHNYGYTF. The chain couples TRBV25-1 to TRBJ1-2; tentative D call: TRBD1 (6 bases). CDR1 and CDR2 from the germline V gene are MGHDK and SYGVNS. CDR3 length: 14 residues. Trimming took off 4 bases at V and 1 base at J, with 10 bases between the two ends.

The genes are TRBV3-1 (or the pseudogene TRBV3-2) and TRBJ2-7, with TRBD2 identical over 12 bases. CDR3 length: 15 residues. Germline V gives CDR1 LGHDT, CDR2 YNNKEL (reference sequence). Trimming at V came to 4 bases and at J to 4 bases, leaving 5 bases not matched to a gene. The CDR3 loop is CASSLGLAGSYEQYF. The CDR3 nucleotides are TGTGCCAGCAGCCTAGGACTAGCGGGAAGTTACGAGCAGTACTTC.

There are a few counts of this clone. CDR3 coding DNA: TGTGCCAGCAGAGACATTCTAACGCTTACTGGCTACACCTTC. Its protein product is CASRDILTLTGYTF. The J gene is TRBJ1-2, the V gene TRBV6-5; D gene ambiguous. This CDR3 has 14 residues. Per the germline V gene, CDR1 is MNHEY and CDR2 is SVGAGI. V lost 6 bases to trimming and J lost 7 bases, with 18 bases between them.

The V call is TRBV3-1 (or the pseudogene TRBV3-2), the J call TRBJ2-7, with unresolved D. V was cut by 0 bases and J by 3 bases, with 12 bases left in between. The CDR3 loop spans 15 amino acids. The V gene's germline CDR1 is LGHDT and CDR2 YNNKEL (reference sequence). Written as DNA, the CDR3 is TGTGCCAGCAGCCAAGAGTCAGGTTTGTTCTACGAGCAGTACTTC. It is translated as CASSQESGLFYEQYF.

This chain's CDR3 is CASSETGLDNSPLHF. The CDR3 DNA follows: TGTGCCAGCAGCGAGACAGGGCTGGATAATTCACCCCTCCACTTT. V usage is TRBV2 and J usage is TRBJ1-6; TRBD1 agrees at 7 bases. With 6 bases clipped from V and 5 bases from J, the junction kept 7 bases outside the gene matches. The length of the CDR3 is 15 residues. Germline V gene lookup returns CDR1 SNHLY and CDR2 FYNNEI.

The J gene is TRBJ1-4, the V gene TRBV5-8; TRBD1 matches at 9 bases. V gave up 4 bases and J gave up 4 bases; unmatched junction bases: 8. The germline V gene has CDR1 SGHTS and CDR2 YDEGEE. The CDR3 runs 16 residues. The CDR3 spells CASSQLRQGDNEKLFF. The CDR3, as DNA: TGTGCCAGCAGCCAACTACGACAGGGGGATAATGAAAAACTGTTTTTT. Full variable domain (remainder filled in from reference TRBV5-8 and TRBJ1-4): EAGVTQSPTHLIKTRGQQATLRCSPISGHTSVYWYQQALGLGLQFLLWYDEGEERNRGNFPPRFSGRQFPNYSSELNVNALELEDSALYLCASSQLRQGDNEKLFFGSGTQLSVL.

The chain is built from TRBV28 and TRBJ1-1; D gene ambiguous. Between the trimmed V and J ends, which lost 2 bases and 0 bases, there was a span of 7 bases. The germline CDR1 and CDR2 sequences are MDHEN and SYDVKM. The CDR3 is 14 amino acids. The chain's CDR3 is CASSLVGMNTEAFF. The CDR3 nucleotides are TGTGCCAGCAGTTTAGTCGGGATGAACACTGAAGCTTTCTTT.

This clone has just a few counts. This rearrangement joins TRBV6-5 to TRBJ2-7; D possibly corresponds to TRBD1 (5 bases). With 0 bases removed from V and 0 bases from J, the gap between germline ends came to 9 bases. CDR3 size: 15 residues. Per the germline V gene, CDR1 is MNHEY and CDR2 is SVGAGI. DNA for the CDR3: TGTGCCAGCAGTTACTCGTTACAGGCCTCCTACGAGCAGTACTTC. Protein product: CASSYSLQASYEQYF.

The CDR3 loop reads CASSDETGAKNIQYF. As DNA, the CDR3 is TGTGCCAGCAGCGACGAGACAGGAGCCAAAAACATTCAGTACTTC. J is TRBJ2-4 and V is TRBV9; D possibly corresponds to TRBD1 (6 bases). From germline, CDR1 is SGDLS and CDR2 YYNGEE. The CDR3 consists of 15 residues. Trimming cost V 3 bases and J 0 bases, with 10 bases left between them.

The chain recombines TRBV5-5 with TRBJ1-1; a possible D gene is TRBD1 (5 bases). The V end lost 1 base, the J end lost 11 bases, and 12 bases lay between the germline ends. The CDR3 totals 12 residues. Per the germline V gene, CDR1 is SGHKS and CDR2 is YYEKEE (reference sequence). CDR3 sequence reads: CASSLISGRAFF. CDR3 coding DNA: TGTGCCAGCAGCTTGATATCAGGGCGGGCTTTCTTT.